What follows are 21 T cell receptor beta chains derived from one specimen sequenced in a study of cytomegalovirus exposure and HLA in healthy donors. The PCR was carried out with 60 Vbeta primers and 13 Jbeta primers. Libraries were prepared by immunoSEQ multiplex PCR; TCRdb keeps only in-frame clonotypes and omits some of them. The sample includes some 150,000 clones, 82% of them seen just once. The material sequenced was PBMCs. Receptor source: a woman aged 45-60 years in good health and CMV-seropositive.

The chain employs TRBV5-1 and TRBJ2-3; 13 bases are shared with TRBD2. CDR1 is SGHRS, CDR2 YFSETQ, per germline. This CDR3 has 15 amino acids. J was trimmed by 6 bases and V by 4 bases; bases with no gene match: 5. Here the CDR3 DNA reads TGCGCCAGCAGCCTCACTAGCGGGGGGGCGGATACGCAGTATTTT. This gives the protein CASSLTSGGADTQYF.

The V call is TRBV4-2, the J call TRBJ2-1; 8 bases align to TRBD2. Germline V CDR1 and CDR2: LGHNA, YNFKEQ. The trim removed 6 bases at V and 4 bases at J, leaving 5 bases unmatched. There are 14 residues in the CDR3. CDR3 in DNA: TGTGCCAGCAGTCTTAGCGGGGAATACAATGAGCAGTTCTTC. Residues: CASSLSGEYNEQFF.

The gene calls are TRBV6-5 and TRBJ2-5; TRBD1 matches at 7 bases. Germline V lookup: CDR1 MNHEY, CDR2 SVGAGI. The CDR3 sequence is 13 residues long. The V gene end was trimmed by 8 bases and the J gene end by 1 base; junction bases not matched to a gene: 4. As DNA, the CDR3 is TGTGCCAGCGCTGGGACAGTCCAAGAGACCCAGTACTTC. Amino acid sequence: CASAGTVQETQYF.

As for this clone: Other DNA sequences in this specimen translate into the identical CDR3. The rearrangement uses TRBV30 and TRBJ1-4; unclear D gene. V was trimmed by 0 bases and J by 8 bases, leaving 7 bases between them. Germline lookup yields CDR1 GTSNPN and CDR2 SVGIG (reference sequence). This CDR3 is built from 12 residues. CDR3 sequence: CAWSVRGEKLFF. DNA for the CDR3: TGTGCCTGGAGTGTACGAGGGGAAAAACTGTTTTTT.

Notes on this clone: The same CDR3 is also encoded by other DNA sequences in this sample. The gene calls are TRBV6-1 and TRBJ2-1; TRBD2 is a possible D gene (5 bases). This CDR3 is 17 amino acids long. V was shortened by 1 base and J by 2 bases, with 15 bases between the two germline ends. Germline CDR1 reads MNHNS; CDR2 reads SASEGT. This CDR3 reads CASSEVEGAVPYNEQFF. The CDR3 DNA follows: TGTGCCAGCAGTGAAGTAGAGGGAGCGGTCCCCTACAATGAGCAGTTCTTC.

The gene calls are TRBV19 and TRBJ2-1; possibly TRBD1 for D (6 bases). Trimming removed 7 bases at V and 10 bases at J, with 17 bases between. Per the germline V gene, CDR1 is LNHDA and CDR2 is SQIVND (reference sequence). CDR3 length: 13 amino acids. The CDR3 nucleotides are TGTGCCAGTAAGGGGGTCCGGACAGACGAGCAGTTCTTC. This sequence encodes CASKGVRTDEQFF. The whole variable domain, remainder taken from reference TRBV19 and TRBJ2-1, is DGGITQSPKYLFRKEGQNVTLSCEQNLNHDAMYWYRQDPGQGLRLIYYSQIVNDFQKGDIAEGYSVSREKKESFPLTVTSAQKNPTAFYLCASKGVRTDEQFFGPGTRLTVL.

CDR3 DNA sequence: TGTGCCAGCAGGGGCCGTCCTAGCACAGATACGCAGTATTTT. This gives the protein CASRGRPSTDTQYF. The rearrangement joins TRBV6-5 to TRBJ2-3; D call uncertain. The ends were cut back, 6 bases at V and 0 bases at J, with 10 bases in the middle. Per the germline V gene, CDR1 is MNHEY and CDR2 is SVGAGI. The CDR3 consists of 14 residues.

This clone was recorded only once. The chain has TRBV27 and TRBJ1-5; 9 nucleotides align to TRBD1. There are 18 residues in the CDR3. Germline CDR1 and CDR2: MNHEY and SMNVEV (reference sequence). V was clipped by 5 bases and J by 0 bases; unmatched bases: 11. The CDR3 DNA reads TGTGCCAGCAGTCCTCGAGGGACAGGGCATAATAGCAATCAGCCCCAGCATTTT. It specifies CASSPRGTGHNSNQPQHF.

Remarks on this clone: Germline is not matched at one junction end, which may reflect a read error. The J gene is TRBJ2-3, the V gene TRBV9; D not resolved. Germline assignment: CDR1 SGDLS and CDR2 YYNGEE. The CDR3 length is 16 residues. CDR3: CANSVGTITITDTQYF. The CDR3 DNA is TGTGCCAACAGCGTAGGCACAATTACGATCACAGATACGCAGTATTTT.

This chain joins TRBV5-1 and TRBJ1-1; 12 bases match TRBD1. V shed 5 bases, J shed 4 bases, and the junction held 9 bases outside the gene matches. Germline loops: CDR1 SGHRS, CDR2 YFSETQ. The CDR3 contains 16 residues. The CDR3 loop is CASRTGTGGRGTEAFF. The CDR3 nucleotides are TGCGCCAGCAGGACCGGGACAGGGGGCCGGGGCACTGAAGCTTTCTTT.

This clone was recorded a few times. The genes are TRBV29-1 and TRBJ1-1; 10 bases are a match to TRBD1. The CDR3 contains 16 residues. V shed 4 bases, J shed 4 bases, and the junction held 12 bases outside the gene matches. Per germline, CDR1 SQVTM and CDR2 ANQGSEA. The DNA of the CDR3 is TGCAGCGTTGGAGATAGATCTAGGACAGGGGGCACTGAAGCTTTCTTT. It is translated as CSVGDRSRTGGTEAFF.

This chain uses TRBV7-6 with TRBJ2-5, with D maybe TRBD2 (6 bases). Between the trimmed V and J ends, which lost 5 bases and 5 bases, there was a span of 18 bases. CDR3 length: 15 amino acids. Germline V gives CDR1 SGHVS, CDR2 FNYEAQ. The DNA for the CDR3 is TGTGCCAGCAGCCCCACCACCGGGAGCGCGGAGACCCAGTACTTC. Translation gives CASSPTTGSAETQYF.

This clone was seen a single time. The chain couples TRBV2 to TRBJ1-1, with 8 bases lining up with TRBD1. Unmatched junction bases numbered 6, after V lost 9 bases and J lost 0 bases. The CDR3 has 14 amino acids. Germline CDR1 SNHLY, CDR2 FYNNEI. Here the CDR3 DNA reads TGTGCCAGACCGGGACAGGTAATGAACACTGAAGCTTTCTTT. Translated: CARPGQVMNTEAFF.

Details on this clone: Germline is not matched at one junction end, which may reflect a read error. The chain is built from TRBV7-9 and TRBJ2-5; 10 bases map to TRBD2. The CDR3 is 14 residues long. Germline assignment: CDR1 SEHNR and CDR2 FQNEAQ (reference sequence). CDR3 sequence: CTSSIAGGQETQYF. CDR3 DNA sequence: TGTACCAGCAGCATAGCGGGGGGTCAAGAGACCCAGTACTTC.

The V and J genes are TRBV30 and TRBJ1-1, with no clear D. The V end was cut by 5 bases, the J end by 1 base, with 11 bases between. This CDR3 is 13 amino acids long. The V gene's germline CDR1 is GTSNPN and CDR2 SVGIG (reference sequence). This CDR3 is CAWERERNTEAFF. In DNA form, the CDR3 reads TGTGCCTGGGAGAGGGAAAGGAACACTGAAGCTTTCTTT.

The genes are TRBV7-8 and TRBJ2-3, with a possible D match to TRBD2 (5 bases). The CDR3 covers 14 residues. V gave up 1 base and J gave up 2 bases, with 7 bases separating them. The germline CDR1 and CDR2 sequences are SGHVS and FQNEAQ. In DNA form, the CDR3 reads TGTGCCAGCAGCTTAGATGACTACACAGATACGCAGTATTTT. Translation: CASSLDDYTDTQYF.

V usage is TRBV7-2 and J usage is TRBJ2-3; 9 bases fit TRBD2. Trimming at V came to 4 bases and at J to 4 bases, leaving 12 bases not matched to a gene. This CDR3 has 17 amino acids. The germline CDR1 and CDR2 sequences are SGHTA and FQGNSA. The CDR3 nucleotides read TGTGCCAGCAGCTCAAGTTGGCGGGGGGGCCAGGCAGATACGCAGTATTTT. The encoded protein is CASSSSWRGGQADTQYF. Based on the CDR3 plus reference TRBV7-2 and TRBJ2-3, the full variable domain is GAGVSQSPSNKVTEKGKDVELRCDPISGHTALYWYRQSLGQGLEFLIYFQGNSAPDKSGLPSDRFSAERTGGSVSTLTIQRTQQEDSAVYLCASSSSWRGGQADTQYFGPGTRLTVL.

The rearrangement uses TRBV29-1 and TRBJ2-5, with D possibly matching TRBD2 (6 bases). The J call may be mistaken, given a closer DNA end match to TRBJ2-7. The CDR3 contains 15 residues. Germline CDR1 reads SQVTM; CDR2 reads ANQGSEA. CDR3 sequence reads: CSVVGDRSGVNEQYF. The CDR3 DNA follows: TGCAGCGTTGTAGGGGACCGCTCGGGGGTAAACGAGCAGTACTTC.

V and J are TRBV30 and TRBJ2-7, with 12 bases aligning to TRBD1. The V gene end was trimmed by 3 bases and the J gene end by 4 bases; junction bases not matched to a gene: 7. The CDR3 is 15 residues long. CDR1 GTSNPN and CDR2 SVGIG come from the germline V gene (reference sequence). The CDR3 loop reads CAWSLGTGGAYEQYF. CDR3 in DNA: TGTGCCTGGAGCCTCGGGACAGGGGGCGCGTACGAGCAGTACTTC.

The chain has TRBV4-1 and TRBJ2-4; possible D gene TRBD1, 5 bases. The ends were cut back, 0 bases at V and 1 base at J, with 19 bases in the middle. The CDR3 sequence is 19 residues long. Germline CDR1 reads MGHRA; CDR2 reads YSYEKL. The CDR3 nucleotides are TGCGCCAGCAGCCAAGATCCGGACATGGATTCAGGGGCCAAAAACATTCAGTACTTC. Its protein product is CASSQDPDMDSGAKNIQYF.

The chain employs TRBV19 and TRBJ2-7, with 10 bases identical to TRBD1. The V gene's germline CDR1 is LNHDA and CDR2 SQIVND (reference sequence). V shed 5 bases and J 2 bases; nucleotides not matched to a gene: 6. The CDR3 has 15 residues. The DNA of the CDR3 is TGTGCCAGTAGTTCCGGGACAGGGGCCACCTACGAGCAGTACTTC. Translating gives CASSSGTGATYEQYF.